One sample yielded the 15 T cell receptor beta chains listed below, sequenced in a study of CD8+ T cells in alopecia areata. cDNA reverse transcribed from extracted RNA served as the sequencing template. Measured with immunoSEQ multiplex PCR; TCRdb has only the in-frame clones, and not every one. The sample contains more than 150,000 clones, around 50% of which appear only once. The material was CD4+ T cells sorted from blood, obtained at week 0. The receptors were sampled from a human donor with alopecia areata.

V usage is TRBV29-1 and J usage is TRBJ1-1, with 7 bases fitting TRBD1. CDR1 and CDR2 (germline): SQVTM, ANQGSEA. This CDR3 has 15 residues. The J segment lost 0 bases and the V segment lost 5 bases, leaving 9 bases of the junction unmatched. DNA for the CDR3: TGCAGCGTTCTCCGACAGGGTTCAATGAACACTGAAGCTTTCTTT. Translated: CSVLRQGSMNTEAFF.

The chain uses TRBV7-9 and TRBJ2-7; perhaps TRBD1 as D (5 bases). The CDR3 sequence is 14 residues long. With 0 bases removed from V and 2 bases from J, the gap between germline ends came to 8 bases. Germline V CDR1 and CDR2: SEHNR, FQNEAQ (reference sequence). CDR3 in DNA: TGTGCCAGCAGCTTAGCCAGGGAAGCCTACGAGCAGTACTTC. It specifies CASSLAREAYEQYF. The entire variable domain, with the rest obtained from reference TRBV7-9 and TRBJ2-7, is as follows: DTGVSQNPRHKITKRGQNVTFRCDPISEHNRLYWYRQTLGQGPEFLTYFQNEAQLEKSRLLSDRFSAERPKGSFSTLEIQRTEQGDSAMYLCASSLAREAYEQYFGPGTRLTVT.

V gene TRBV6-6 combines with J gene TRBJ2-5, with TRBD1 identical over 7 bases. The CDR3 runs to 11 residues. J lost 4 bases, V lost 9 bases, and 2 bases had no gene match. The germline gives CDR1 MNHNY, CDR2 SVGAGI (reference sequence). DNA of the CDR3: TGTGCCAGTAACAGGGGAGAGACCCAGTACTTC. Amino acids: CASNRGETQYF.

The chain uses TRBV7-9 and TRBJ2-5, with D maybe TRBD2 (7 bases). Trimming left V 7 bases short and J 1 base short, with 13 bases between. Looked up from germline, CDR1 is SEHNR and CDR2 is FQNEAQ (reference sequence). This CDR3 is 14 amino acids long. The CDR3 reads CASTRGGGQETQYF. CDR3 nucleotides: TGTGCCAGCACCAGGGGCGGGGGCCAAGAGACCCAGTACTTC.

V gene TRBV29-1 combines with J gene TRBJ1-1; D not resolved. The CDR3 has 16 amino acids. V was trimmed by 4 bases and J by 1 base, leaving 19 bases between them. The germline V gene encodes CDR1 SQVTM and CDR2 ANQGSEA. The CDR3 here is CSVVGIRSMSNTEAFF. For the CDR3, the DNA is TGCAGCGTTGTAGGGATCCGTTCTATGTCGAACACTGAAGCTTTCTTT.

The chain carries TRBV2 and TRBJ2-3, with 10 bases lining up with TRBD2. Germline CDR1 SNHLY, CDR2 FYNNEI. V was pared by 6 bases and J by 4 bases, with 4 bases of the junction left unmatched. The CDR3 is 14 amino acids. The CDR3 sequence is CASRKAGGSDTQYF. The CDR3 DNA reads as TGTGCCAGCAGGAAAGCGGGGGGGTCAGATACGCAGTATTTT.

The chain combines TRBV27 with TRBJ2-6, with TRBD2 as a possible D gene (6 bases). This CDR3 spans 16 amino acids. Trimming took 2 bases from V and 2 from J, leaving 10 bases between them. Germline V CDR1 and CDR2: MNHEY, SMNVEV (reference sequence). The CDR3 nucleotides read TGTGCCAGCAGTTTACAGGGACTCGCTGGGGCCAACGTCCTGACTTTC. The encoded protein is CASSLQGLAGANVLTF.

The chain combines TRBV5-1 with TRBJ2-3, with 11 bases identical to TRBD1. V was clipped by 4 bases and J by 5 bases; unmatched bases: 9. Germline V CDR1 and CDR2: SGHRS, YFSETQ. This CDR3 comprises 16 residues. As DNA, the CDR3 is TGCGCCAGCAGCACTAAGGACAGGGGGCGTAGAGATACGCAGTATTTT. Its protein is CASSTKDRGRRDTQYF.

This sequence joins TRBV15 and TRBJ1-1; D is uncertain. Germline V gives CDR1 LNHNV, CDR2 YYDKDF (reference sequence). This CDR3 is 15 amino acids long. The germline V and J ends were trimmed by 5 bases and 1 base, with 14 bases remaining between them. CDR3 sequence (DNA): TGTGCCACCAGCCCCCGTTCGGATTCGAACACTGAAGCTTTCTTT. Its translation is CATSPRSDSNTEAFF.

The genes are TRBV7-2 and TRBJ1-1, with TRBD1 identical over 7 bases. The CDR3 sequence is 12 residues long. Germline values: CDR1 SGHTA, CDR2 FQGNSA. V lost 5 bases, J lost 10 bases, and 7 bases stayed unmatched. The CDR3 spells CASSASTGRAFF. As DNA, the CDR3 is TGTGCCAGCAGCGCCTCGACAGGGAGAGCTTTCTTT.

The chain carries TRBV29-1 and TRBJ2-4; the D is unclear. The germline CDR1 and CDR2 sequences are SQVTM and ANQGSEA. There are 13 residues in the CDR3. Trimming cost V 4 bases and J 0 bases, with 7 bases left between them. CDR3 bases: TGCAGCGTTGTGGAGATAGCCAAAAACATTCAGTACTTC. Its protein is CSVVEIAKNIQYF.

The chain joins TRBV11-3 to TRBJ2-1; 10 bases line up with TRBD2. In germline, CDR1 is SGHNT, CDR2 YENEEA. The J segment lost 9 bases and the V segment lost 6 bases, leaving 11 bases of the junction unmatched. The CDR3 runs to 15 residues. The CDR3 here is CASSLSGGAVGEQFF. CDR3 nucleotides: TGTGCCAGCAGTTTGAGCGGGGGGGCGGTGGGTGAGCAGTTCTTC.

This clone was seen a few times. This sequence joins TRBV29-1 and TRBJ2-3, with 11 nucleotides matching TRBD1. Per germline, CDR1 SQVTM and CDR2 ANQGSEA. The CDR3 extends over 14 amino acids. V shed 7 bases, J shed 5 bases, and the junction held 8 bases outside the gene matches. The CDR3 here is CSGGTGGMGDTQYF. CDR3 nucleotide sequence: TGCAGCGGCGGGACAGGGGGTATGGGAGATACGCAGTATTTT.

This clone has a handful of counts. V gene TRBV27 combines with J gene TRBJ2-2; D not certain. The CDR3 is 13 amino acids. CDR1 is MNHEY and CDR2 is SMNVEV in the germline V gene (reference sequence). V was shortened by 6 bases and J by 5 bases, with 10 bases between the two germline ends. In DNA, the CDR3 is TGTGCCAGCAGCTCCCACCGGACCGGGGAGCTGTTTTTT. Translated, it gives CASSSHRTGELFF.

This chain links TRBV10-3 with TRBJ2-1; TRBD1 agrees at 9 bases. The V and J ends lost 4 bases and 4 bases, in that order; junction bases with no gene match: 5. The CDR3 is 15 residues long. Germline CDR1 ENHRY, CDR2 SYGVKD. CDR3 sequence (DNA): TGTGCCATCAGTGCGGACAGGGGAAGGTACAATGAGCAGTTCTTC. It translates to CAISADRGRYNEQFF.